This T cell receptor (beta chain) was identified in a study of blood T cell repertoires in COVID-19. For the study at large: From the United States, Italy and Spain came samples of acute and convalescent COVID-19. T cells, B-cell-depleted T cells, or PBMCs provided the cDNA or gDNA that served as material.

This CDR3 comprises 21 residues. Germline V gene lookup returns CDR1 SGHRS and CDR2 YFSETQ. Trimming shortened V by 0 bases and J by 2 bases, and 30 bases separated the two germline ends. Patients at the Seattle site were enrolled during active infection and followed longitudinally. Per the original methods: Reference gene primer amplification gave nucleated cell count estimates. Generated by immunoSEQ multiplex PCR, the TCRdb table keeps only in-frame clones and is missing some. That table supplies the V and J calls and clone size; D and trimming were determined from the DNA. The data show 200,000 or so clones, 85% to 90% seen once.

Specimen: peripheral blood. This receptor was identified in a person aged 70 to 80 with COVID-19, enrolled during active disease. The chain combines TRBV5-1 with TRBJ2-7; tentative D call: TRBD1 (5 bases). The CDR3 DNA reads TGCGCCAGCAGCTTGGAGGGGTCTGGCCATGTCGGTATTGCAGGGCCCTACGAGCAGTACTTC. Residues: CASSLEGSGHVGIAGPYEQYF. Full variable domain (outside the CDR3, taken from reference TRBV5-1 and TRBJ2-7): KAGVTQTPRYLIKTRGQQVTLSCSPISGHRSVSWYQQTPGQGLQFLFEYFSETQRNKGNFPGRFSGRQFSNSRSEMNVSTLELGDSALYLCASSLEGSGHVGIAGPYEQYFGPGTRLTVT.